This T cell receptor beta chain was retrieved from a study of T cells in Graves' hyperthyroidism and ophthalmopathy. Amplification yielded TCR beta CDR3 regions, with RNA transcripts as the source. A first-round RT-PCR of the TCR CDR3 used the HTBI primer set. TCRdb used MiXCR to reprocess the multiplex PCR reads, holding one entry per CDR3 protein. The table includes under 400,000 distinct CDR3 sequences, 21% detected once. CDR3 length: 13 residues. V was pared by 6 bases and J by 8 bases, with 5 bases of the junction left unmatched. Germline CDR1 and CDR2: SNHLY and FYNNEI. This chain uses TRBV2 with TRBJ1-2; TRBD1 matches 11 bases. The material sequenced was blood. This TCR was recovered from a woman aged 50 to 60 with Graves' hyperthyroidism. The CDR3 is CASRGQGARGYTF. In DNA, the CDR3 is TGTGCCAGCAGAGGACAGGGGGCGCGGGGCTACACCTTC.